Listed here is a single TCR beta chain. Antigen: not known. These data are taken from a study of T cell responses to AZD1222 COVID-19 vaccine. Study context: It was second doses at about 4 or about 12 weeks that were pooled. Points from the study as a whole: With dominance at 160-218 and 743-854, vaccine-associated CD4 TCRs spanned spike. Baseline serology detected seropositivity in only six AZD1222 recipients.

The table came from immunoSEQ multiplex PCR; TCRdb's copy has only in-frame clones and leaves some out. The data contain 100,000 to 110,000 clones, about 87% of them singletons. With 1 base removed from V and 6 bases from J, the gap between germline ends came to 9 bases. Germline CDR1 and CDR2: SGHTA and FQGNSA. The CDR3 totals 13 residues. Here the sequenced sample was peripheral blood, taken on day 0 of AZD1222 vaccination. This sequence originates from an adult in good health. This chain connects TRBV7-2 to TRBJ1-2; D is unclear. The DNA of the CDR3 is TGTGCCAGCAGCTTAGAGCGGGGAGATGGCTACACCTTC. Protein sequence: CASSLERGDGYTF.